This T cell receptor beta chain was captured by sequencing in a study of T cell responses to AZD1222 COVID-19 vaccine. Overall study: Samples with a second dose at about 4 or about 12 weeks were pooled together. Findings and limits, study-wide: Donors skewed white British and female; clonal diversity was possibly underestimated. Vaccine-associated CD4 TCRs ranged over spike, dominating at 160-218 and 743-854. Among AZD1222 vaccinees, only six were seropositive at baseline.

TCRdb's table, derived via immunoSEQ multiplex PCR, lists solely in-frame clones and lacks some. The sample includes 130,000 to 150,000 clones, 92% of them seen just once. V lost 0 bases and J 2 bases, leaving 8 bases between the germline ends. The length of the CDR3 is 14 residues. Germline CDR1 is SGHNT and CDR2 is YYREEE (reference sequence). This clone has just one count. Its matching antigen is unknown. The receptor was derived from an adult in good health. The genes are TRBV5-4 and TRBJ1-2; the D is unclear. The sample in question was peripheral blood, obtained on day 0 of AZD1222 vaccination. The CDR3 sequence is CASSLDTRNYGYTF. The CDR3, as DNA: TGTGCCAGCAGCTTGGATACGAGAAACTATGGCTACACCTTC.